This TCR beta chain was found in a study of blood T cell repertoires in COVID-19. Across the study: T cells, B-cell-depleted T cells, or PBMCs provided the cDNA or gDNA that served as material.

V was shortened by 4 bases and J by 4 bases, with 12 bases between the two germline ends. The CDR3 covers 14 residues. Germline values: CDR1 SGDLS, CDR2 YYNGEE. Profiled with immunoSEQ multiplex PCR; TCRdb holds only in-frame clones, not every one. The data contain roughly 86,000 clones, 90% to 95% of them singletons. Material for sequencing was peripheral blood. The clonotype comes from a woman between 45 and 60 years old in a cohort sampled during active COVID-19. V and J are TRBV9 and TRBJ1-5; a possible D gene is TRBD1 (6 bases). The CDR3 bases are TGTGCCAGCAGCCCCCGACAGGAGAATCAGCCCCAGCATTTT. Its translation is CASSPRQENQPQHF.